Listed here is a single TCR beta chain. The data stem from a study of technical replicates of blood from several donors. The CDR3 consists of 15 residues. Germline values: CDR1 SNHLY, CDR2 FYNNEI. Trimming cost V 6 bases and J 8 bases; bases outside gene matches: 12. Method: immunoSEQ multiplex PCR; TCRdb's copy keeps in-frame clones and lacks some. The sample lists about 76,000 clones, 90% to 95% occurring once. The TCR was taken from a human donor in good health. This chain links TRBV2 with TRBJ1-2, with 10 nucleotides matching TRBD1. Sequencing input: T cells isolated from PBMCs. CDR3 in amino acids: CASRLGVGTGDGYTF. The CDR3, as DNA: TGTGCCAGCAGATTAGGCGTTGGGACAGGGGACGGCTACACCTTC. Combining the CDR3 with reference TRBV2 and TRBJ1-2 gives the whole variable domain EPEVTQTPSHQVTQMGQEVILRCVPISNHLYFYWYRQILGQKVEFLVSFYNNEISEKSEIFDDQFSVERPDGSNFTLKIRSTKLEDSAMYFCASRLGVGTGDGYTFGSGTRLTVV.